Sequencing of this T cell receptor (beta chain) was carried out in a study of blood T cells in healthy people across ages. For the second PCR, which ran for about 7 to 11 cycles, a sample-barcoded 5' primer and a J-beta primer mix were used. Every molecule of cDNA carried a tag from a template-switch adaptor with 12 random nucleotides. TCRdb re-derived calls from the 5' RACE reads in MiXCR, one entry per CDR3 protein. This sample has approximately 670,000 distinct CDR3 sequences; around 41% occur once, and the top ten carry roughly 30%. Sequenced input: blood. The TCR originated in a man of 80 years or more in good health.

The CDR3 nucleotides read TGCAGCACCGACAGAGGGGGCACCGGGGAGCTGTTTTTT. This encodes CSTDRGGTGELFF. V gene TRBV29-1 combines with J gene TRBJ2-2; possibly TRBD1 for D (6 bases). The length of the CDR3 is 13 residues. Trimming took 8 bases from V and 4 from J, leaving 14 bases between them. The germline V gene encodes CDR1 SQVTM and CDR2 ANQGSEA.